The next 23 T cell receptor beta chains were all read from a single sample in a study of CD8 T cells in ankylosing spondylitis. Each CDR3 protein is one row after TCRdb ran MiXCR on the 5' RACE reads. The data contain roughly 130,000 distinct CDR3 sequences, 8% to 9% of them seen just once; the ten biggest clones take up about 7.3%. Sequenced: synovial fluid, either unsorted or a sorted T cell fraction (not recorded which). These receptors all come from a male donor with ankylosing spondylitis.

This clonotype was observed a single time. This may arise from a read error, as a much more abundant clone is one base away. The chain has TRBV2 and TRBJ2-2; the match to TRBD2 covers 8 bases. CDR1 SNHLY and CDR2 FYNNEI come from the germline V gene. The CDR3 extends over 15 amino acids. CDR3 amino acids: CASSETGRGTGEPFF. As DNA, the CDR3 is TGTGCCAGCAGTGAAACCGGGAGGGGGACCGGGGAGCCGTTTTTT.

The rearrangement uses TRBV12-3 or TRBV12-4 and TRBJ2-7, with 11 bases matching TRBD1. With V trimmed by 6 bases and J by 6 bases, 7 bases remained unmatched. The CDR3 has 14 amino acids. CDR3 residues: CASSLRTGGAEQYF. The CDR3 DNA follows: TGTGCCAGCAGCTTAAGGACAGGGGGCGCCGAGCAGTACTTC.

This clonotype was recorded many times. Here the CDR3 reads CASSLDGNTEAFF. In nucleotides, the CDR3 is TGTGCCAGCAGCTTAGACGGGAACACTGAAGCTTTCTTT. The rearrangement links TRBV11-3 to TRBJ1-1, with D uncertain. Trimming removed 0 bases from V and 1 base from J, with 3 bases in between. CDR1 is SGHNT, CDR2 YENEEA, per germline. This CDR3 region has 13 residues.

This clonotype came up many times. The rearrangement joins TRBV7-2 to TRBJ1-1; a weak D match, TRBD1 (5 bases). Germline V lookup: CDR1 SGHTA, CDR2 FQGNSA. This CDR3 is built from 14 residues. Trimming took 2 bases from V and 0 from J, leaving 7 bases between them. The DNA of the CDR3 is TGTGCCAGCAGCTTAATGGGGGTGAACACTGAAGCTTTCTTT. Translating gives CASSLMGVNTEAFF.

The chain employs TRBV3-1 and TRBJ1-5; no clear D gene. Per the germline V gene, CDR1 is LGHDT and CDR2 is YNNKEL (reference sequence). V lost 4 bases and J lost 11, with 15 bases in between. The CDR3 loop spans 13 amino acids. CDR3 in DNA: TGTGCCAGCAGCCCCCTCCCCGGTGGCGCCCAGCATTTT. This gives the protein CASSPLPGGAQHF.

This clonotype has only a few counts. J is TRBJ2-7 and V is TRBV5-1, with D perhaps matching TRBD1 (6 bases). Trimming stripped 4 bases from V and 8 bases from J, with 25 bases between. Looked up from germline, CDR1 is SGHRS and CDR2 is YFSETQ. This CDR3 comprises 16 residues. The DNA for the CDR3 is TGCGCCAGCAGCCTCACCCCTACAGGGAGTCAAACACAGCAGTACTTC. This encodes CASSLTPTGSQTQQYF.

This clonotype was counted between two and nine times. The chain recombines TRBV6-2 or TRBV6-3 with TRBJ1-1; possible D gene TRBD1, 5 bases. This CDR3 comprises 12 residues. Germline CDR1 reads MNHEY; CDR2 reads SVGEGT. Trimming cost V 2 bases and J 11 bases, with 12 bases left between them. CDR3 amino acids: CASSYGARAAFF. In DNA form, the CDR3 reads TGTGCCAGCAGTTACGGCGCCAGGGCTGCTTTCTTT.

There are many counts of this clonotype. The CDR3 nucleotides are TGCAGTGCTAGAGACCCAGGGGCCCACCGAGGCACCGGGGAGCTGTTTTTT. Residues: CSARDPGAHRGTGELFF. The chain uses TRBV20-1 and TRBJ2-2; D perhaps matches TRBD1 (6 bases). CDR3 length equals 17 residues. The germline V and J ends were trimmed by 0 bases and 4 bases, with 18 bases remaining between them. Germline CDR1 reads DFQATT; CDR2 reads SNEGSKA (reference sequence).

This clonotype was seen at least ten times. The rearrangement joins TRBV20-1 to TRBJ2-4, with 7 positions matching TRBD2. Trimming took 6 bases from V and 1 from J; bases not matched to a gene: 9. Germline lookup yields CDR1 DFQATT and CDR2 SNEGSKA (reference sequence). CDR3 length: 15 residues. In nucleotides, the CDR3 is TGCAGTGCGCCGGGACTACCAGGGGCCAAAAACATTCAGTACTTC. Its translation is CSAPGLPGAKNIQYF.

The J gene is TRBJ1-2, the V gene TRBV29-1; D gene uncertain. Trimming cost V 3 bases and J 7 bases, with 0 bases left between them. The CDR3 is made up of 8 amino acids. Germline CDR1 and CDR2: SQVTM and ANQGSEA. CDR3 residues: CSVDGYTF. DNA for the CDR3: TGCAGCGTTGATGGCTACACCTTC.

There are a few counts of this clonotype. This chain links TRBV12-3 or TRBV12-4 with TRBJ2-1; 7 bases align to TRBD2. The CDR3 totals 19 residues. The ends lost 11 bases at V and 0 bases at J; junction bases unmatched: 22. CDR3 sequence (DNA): TGTGCCTTCAGTACGAGGTTGCTAGCGGAAGAGCTCTCCTACAATGAGCAGTTCTTC. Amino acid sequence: CAFSTRLLAEELSYNEQFF.

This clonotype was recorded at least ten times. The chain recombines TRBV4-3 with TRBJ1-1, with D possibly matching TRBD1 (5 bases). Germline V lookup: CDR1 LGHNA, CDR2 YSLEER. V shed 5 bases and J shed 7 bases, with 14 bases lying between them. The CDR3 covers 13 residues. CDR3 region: CASSNERGGEAFF. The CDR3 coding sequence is TGCGCCAGCAGCAATGAGCGGGGGGGTGAAGCTTTCTTT.

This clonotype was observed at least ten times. The CDR3 spells CAIKEDYNSPLHF. CDR3 sequence (DNA): TGTGCCATCAAAGAAGACTATAATTCACCCCTCCACTTT. This chain uses TRBV10-3 with TRBJ1-6; no reliable D call. Germline-derived CDR1 and CDR2 are ENHRY and SYGVKD. The CDR3 spans 13 residues. Trimming shortened V by 7 bases and J by 3 bases, and 7 bases separated the two germline ends.

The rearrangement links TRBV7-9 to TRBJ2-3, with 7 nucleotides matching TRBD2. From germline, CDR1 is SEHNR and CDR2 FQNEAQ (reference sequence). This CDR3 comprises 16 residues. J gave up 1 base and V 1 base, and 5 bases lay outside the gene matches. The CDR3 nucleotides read TGTGCCAGCAGCTTAGTTGGCGGGGGTGGCACAGATACGCAGTATTTT. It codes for CASSLVGGGGTDTQYF. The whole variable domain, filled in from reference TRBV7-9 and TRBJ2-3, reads DTGVSQNPRHKITKRGQNVTFRCDPISEHNRLYWYRQTLGQGPEFLTYFQNEAQLEKSRLLSDRFSAERPKGSFSTLEIQRTEQGDSAMYLCASSLVGGGGTDTQYFGPGTRLTVL.

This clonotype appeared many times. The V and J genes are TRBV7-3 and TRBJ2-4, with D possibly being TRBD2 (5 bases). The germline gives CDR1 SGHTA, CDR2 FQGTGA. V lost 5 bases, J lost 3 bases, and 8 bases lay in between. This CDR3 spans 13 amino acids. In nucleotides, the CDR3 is TGTGCCAGCAGCCCGGGAAACAAAAACATTCAGTACTTC. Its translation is CASSPGNKNIQYF.

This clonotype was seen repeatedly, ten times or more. The CDR3 DNA reads as TGTGCCAGCAGCCGAGGACAGGAATACGAGCAGTACTTC. Translating it yields CASSRGQEYEQYF. The chain links TRBV6-1 to TRBJ2-7; TRBD1 aligns across 7 bases. The CDR3 is made up of 13 amino acids. J was trimmed by 4 bases and V by 6 bases; bases with no gene match: 6. Germline CDR1 and CDR2: MNHNS and SASEGT.

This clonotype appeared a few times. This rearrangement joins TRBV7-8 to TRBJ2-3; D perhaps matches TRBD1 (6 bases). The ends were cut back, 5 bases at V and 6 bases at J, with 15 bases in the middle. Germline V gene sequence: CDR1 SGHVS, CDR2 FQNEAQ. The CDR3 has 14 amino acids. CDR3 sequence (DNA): TGTGCCAGCAGCCAAAACAGGGTATTGGATACGCAGTATTTT. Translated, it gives CASSQNRVLDTQYF.

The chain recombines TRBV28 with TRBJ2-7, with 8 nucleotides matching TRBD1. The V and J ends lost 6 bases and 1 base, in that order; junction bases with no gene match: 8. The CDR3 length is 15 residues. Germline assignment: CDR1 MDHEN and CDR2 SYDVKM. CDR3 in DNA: TGTGCCAGCAGGAAAAGACAGGGGCCGTCCTACGAGCAGTACTTC. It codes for CASRKRQGPSYEQYF.

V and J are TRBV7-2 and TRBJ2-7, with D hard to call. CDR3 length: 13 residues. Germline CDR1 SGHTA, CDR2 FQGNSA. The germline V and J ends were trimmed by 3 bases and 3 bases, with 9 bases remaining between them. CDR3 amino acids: CASSFSDLYEQYF. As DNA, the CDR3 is TGTGCCAGCAGCTTTTCGGATCTCTACGAGCAGTACTTC.

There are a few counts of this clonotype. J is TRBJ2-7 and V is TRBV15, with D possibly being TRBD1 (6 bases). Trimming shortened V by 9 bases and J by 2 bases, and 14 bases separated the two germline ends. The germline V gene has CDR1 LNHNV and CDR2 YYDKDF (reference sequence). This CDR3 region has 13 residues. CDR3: CATGRGNTYEQYF. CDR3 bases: TGTGCCACGGGAAGGGGGAATACCTACGAGCAGTACTTC.

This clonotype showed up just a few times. CDR3 in amino acids: CASSFRGGQPQHF. The CDR3 region has the DNA TGTGCCAGCAGCTTCAGGGGGGGACAGCCCCAGCATTTT. V usage is TRBV7-2 and J usage is TRBJ1-5; the match to TRBD1 covers 7 bases. Germline V lookup: CDR1 SGHTA, CDR2 FQGNSA. The CDR3 runs to 13 residues. The junction had 3 bases not matched to a gene; V was cut back by 3 bases and J by 7 bases.

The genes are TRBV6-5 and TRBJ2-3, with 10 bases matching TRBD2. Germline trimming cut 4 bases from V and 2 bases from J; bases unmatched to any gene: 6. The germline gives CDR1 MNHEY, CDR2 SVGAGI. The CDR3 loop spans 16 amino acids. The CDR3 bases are TGTGCCAGCAGTTCGGGCAGCGGGAGGGACACAGATACGCAGTATTTT. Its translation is CASSSGSGRDTDTQYF.

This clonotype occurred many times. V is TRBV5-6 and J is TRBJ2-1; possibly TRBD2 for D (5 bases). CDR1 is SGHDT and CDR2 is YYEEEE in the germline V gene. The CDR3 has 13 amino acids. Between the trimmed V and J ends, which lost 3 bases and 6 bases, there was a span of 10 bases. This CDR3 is CASSWTGSNEQFF. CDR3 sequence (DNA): TGTGCCAGCAGCTGGACTGGGAGCAATGAGCAGTTCTTC.